What follows describes a single T cell receptor beta chain. The data were produced by immunoSEQ multiplex PCR, yet TCRdb's version contains in-frame clones alone and is incomplete. Of a few hundred thousand clones in the sample, about 88% were seen once. These data belong to a study of blood T cell repertoires in COVID-19. There are 14 residues in the CDR3. Germline V gene sequence: CDR1 MGHDK, CDR2 SYGVNS. V shed 4 bases and J 0 bases; nucleotides not matched to a gene: 1. This clonotype originated in a man aged 18-30 years with active or convalescent COVID-19. Specimen: peripheral blood. The chain recombines TRBV25-1 with TRBJ2-7, with 9 bases that match TRBD1. The CDR3 DNA reads TGTGCCAGCAGTGTGGGACAGGGCTCCTACGAGCAGTACTTC. Amino acids: CASSVGQGSYEQYF.